The 30 T cell receptor beta chains in this list originate from one sample, sequenced in a study of tumor-infiltrating lymphocytes in primary liver carcinoma. Co-extraction of both nucleic acids (RNA and DNA) used about 20-33 mg of unsorted bulk tissue. The researchers produced TCR beta cDNA from approximately 0.45 ug total RNA with a constant-region primer. A slightly modified ARM-PCR protocol with three nested multiplex PCR rounds produced these TCR beta libraries. Two initial PCR rounds of around 9 cycles each paired TRBV1-TRBV30 forward primers with a C-beta reverse primer. MiXCR, applied by TCRdb to the multiplex PCR reads, yields one record per CDR3 protein. The sample has some 120,000 distinct CDR3 sequences, 64% seen once. Source material: liver tumor tissue from sampling region 3. Stated subset: tumor region T3, left-lateral pole. Receptors were obtained from a woman aged 55-69 years with primary liver carcinoma and hepatitis B virus infection.

As concerns this clonotype: As the CDR3 is not closed by the conserved phenylalanine or tryptophan, this likely results from a read error. The chain combines TRBV6-5 with TRBJ1-3, with D unresolved. Germline CDR1 and CDR2: MNHEY and SVGAGI. V lost 5 bases and J lost 0, with 14 bases in between. This CDR3 has 16 residues. The chain's CDR3 is CASSEVRRTSGNTIYY. In DNA, the CDR3 is TGTGCCAGCAGTGAAGTGCGCAGAACCTCTGGAAACACCATATATTAT.

This clonotype was recorded many times. The gene calls are TRBV12-3 or TRBV12-4 and TRBJ2-2, with 9 positions matching TRBD2. The V gene end was trimmed by 6 bases and the J gene end by 0 bases; junction bases not matched to a gene: 5. The CDR3 consists of 16 residues. The CDR3 nucleotides are TGTGCCAGCAGCACCCGCGGGAGGGCGAACACCGGGGAGCTGTTTTTT. Its translation: CASSTRGRANTGELFF.

Remarks on this clonotype: This clone may be a read error of a much larger clone one base away. This chain uses TRBV14 with TRBJ2-6; a possible D gene is TRBD1 (5 bases). Germline V gene data show CDR1 as SGHDN and CDR2 as FVKESK. The CDR3 spans 17 residues. The DNA of the CDR3 is TGTGCCAGCAGCTACAGGACGGGTCTCTCTGGGGCCAACGTCCTGTCTTTC. It codes for CASSYRTGLSGANVLSF.

Of note for this clonotype: Sequence at one end of the junction differs from germline and may be a read error. The V and J genes are TRBV29-1 and TRBJ1-4, with D possibly being TRBD1 (5 bases). Germline V gene lookup returns CDR1 SQVTM and CDR2 ANQGSEA. The CDR3 is 13 residues long. The CDR3 loop is CSVAGTRGEKLFF. The CDR3 DNA reads TGCAGCGTTGCCGGGACCCGGGGTGAAAAACTGTTTTTC.

This clonotype came up many times. This chain joins TRBV12-5 and TRBJ2-1, with a weak D call TRBD1 (5 bases). V was clipped by 7 bases and J by 5 bases, with 18 bases between them. Germline CDR1 and CDR2: LGHNT and FRNRAP. The CDR3 totals 15 residues. The CDR3 region has the DNA TGTGCTAGTGCCCTCGGACACCTCCCTCACAATGAGCAGTTCTTC. Protein product: CASALGHLPHNEQFF.

Details on this clonotype: The CDR3 does not close with the conserved phenylalanine or tryptophan, likely indicating a read error. This chain links TRBV6-1 with TRBJ1-5; D gene unclear. CDR1 is MNHNS and CDR2 is SASEGT in the germline V gene. Trimming stripped 8 bases from V and 2 bases from J, with 7 bases between. CDR3 length: 12 amino acids. The DNA of the CDR3 is TGTGCCAGCGTGCTAGGCAATCAGCCCCAGCATTAT. This translates into CASVLGNQPQHY.

As to this clonotype: A much larger clonotype is one base distant, so this may be a read error. V gene TRBV19 combines with J gene TRBJ2-2; TRBD1 aligns across 7 bases. The CDR3 runs 15 residues. V lost 8 bases and J lost 0; bases outside the gene matches: 6. Germline-derived CDR1 and CDR2 are LNHDA and SQIVND (reference sequence). The CDR3 here is CASGKTGTNTGELFF. CDR3 nucleotide sequence: TGTGCCAGTGGTAAGACAGGGACGAACACCGGGGAGCTGTTTTTT.

As for this clonotype: At one end, the junction sequence differs from germline, possibly due to a read error. This chain connects TRBV11-2 to TRBJ2-6; unclear D gene. Germline V gene data show CDR1 as SGHAT and CDR2 as FQNNGV. The CDR3 loop spans 14 amino acids. The DNA for the CDR3 is TGTGCCATCAGCTTGCAGTCTGGGGCCAACGTCCTGACTTTC. Protein: CAISLQSGANVLTF.

This clonotype has a handful of counts. This may be a read error: a much more frequent sequence differs by one nucleotide. The V and J genes are TRBV10-2 and TRBJ2-1, with D possibly TRBD2 on 6 matching bases. Germline V gene data show CDR1 as WSHSY and CDR2 as SAAADI. The CDR3 is 15 residues long. The CDR3 loop is CASSVGTSSYNGQFF. CDR3 DNA sequence: TGCGCCAGCAGTGTAGGCACTAGCTCCTACAATGGGCAGTTCTTC.

This clonotype was counted only a few times. A read error may produce the germline difference seen at one junction end. The chain has TRBV5-6 and TRBJ2-3; D not resolved. CDR1 and CDR2 (germline): SGHDT, YYEEEE. This CDR3 is 12 amino acids long. The CDR3 nucleotides read TGTGTCAGCAGCTTGGGGACAGATACGCAGTATTTT. Translated, it gives CVSSLGTDTQYF.

Concerning this clonotype itself: The germline gene is not matched at one end of the junction; a read error may be the cause. The CDR3 DNA sequence: TGTACCAGCAGTCCCCCTGACAGGGGACATAACAATGAGCAGTTCTTC. Translated: CTSSPPDRGHNNEQFF. The chain links TRBV28 to TRBJ2-1; 8 nucleotides align to TRBD1. Germline assignment: CDR1 MDHEN and CDR2 SYDVKM. The CDR3 is 16 residues long.

This clonotype was found a few times. A much larger clone lies one base from this, so it may be a read error. V is TRBV10-3 and J is TRBJ2-1; D gene uncertain. This CDR3 is 12 amino acids long. The V gene lost 5 bases and the J gene lost 7 bases, with 9 bases spanning the gap. The germline gives CDR1 ENHRY, CDR2 SYGVKD. The CDR3 DNA is TGTGCCATCAGTAGCAAGGGAAATGAGCAGTTCTTC. Protein: CAISSKGNEQFF.

This clonotype turned up a few times. The chain recombines TRBV12-3 or TRBV12-4 with TRBJ1-4, with TRBD1 identical over 7 bases. The CDR3 is made up of 16 amino acids. V lost 2 bases and J lost 11; bases outside the gene matches: 14. CDR3 amino acids: CASSLRRGQTNGKLFF. CDR3 nucleotides: TGTGCCAGCAGTTTAAGGCGGGGACAGACTAATGGGAAACTGTTTTTT.

Worth noting for this clonotype: This may stem from a read error, because a much larger clone lies one nucleotide away. V is TRBV12-3 or TRBV12-4 and J is TRBJ2-5; 12 nucleotides agree with TRBD2. The CDR3 has 16 residues. Written as DNA, the CDR3 is TGTGCCTGCAGTTTCCGACTAGCGGGAGAAGGGGAGACCCAGTACTTC. This codes for CACSFRLAGEGETQYF.

The J gene is TRBJ1-4, the V gene TRBV18, with D perhaps TRBD1 (6 bases). Between the trimmed V and J ends, which lost 5 bases and 8 bases, there was a span of 27 bases. CDR3 length: 18 amino acids. The germline V gene encodes CDR1 KGHSH and CDR2 LQKENI. CDR3 sequence (DNA): TGTGCCAGCTCATCGACCGAGACAGGTGTCTACGGGGGCGAAAAACTGTTTTTT. This codes for CASSSTETGVYGGEKLFF.

In the case of this clonotype: Just one base apart from a much larger clone, this may be a read error. The rearrangement links TRBV12-3 or TRBV12-4 to TRBJ1-4, with 9 nucleotides matching TRBD1. V shed 5 bases, J shed 3 bases, and the junction held 10 bases outside the gene matches. The CDR3 length is 17 residues. The CDR3 nucleotides read TGTGCCAGCAGTATCCGGGGGACAGGGAGATCTAATGAAAAACTGTTTTTT. Protein product: CASSIRGTGRSNEKLFF.

With respect to this clonotype: A clone one base away is much larger, so this may be a read error. The gene calls are TRBV29-1 and TRBJ1-1; 7 nucleotides line up with TRBD1. From germline, CDR1 is SQVTM and CDR2 ANQGSEA. This CDR3 has 15 amino acids. CDR3: CSVTEGGRWNSEAFF. The CDR3 DNA is TGCAGCGTTACCGAAGGGGGCAGGTGGAACTCTGAAGCTTTCTTT. The variable domain in full, with the rest retrieved from reference TRBV29-1 and TRBJ1-1, is SAVISQKPSRDICQRGTSLTIQCQVDSQVTMMFWYRQQPGQSLTLIATANQGSEATYESGFVIDKFPISRPNLTFSTLTVSNMSPEDSSIYLCSVTEGGRWNSEAFFGQGTRLTVV.

This clonotype has only one observation. Germline is not matched at one junction end, which may reflect a read error. The chain carries TRBV11-2 and TRBJ2-5; no reliable D call. CDR1 is SGHAT and CDR2 is FQNNGV in the germline V gene. This CDR3 has 11 residues. The chain's CDR3 is CVSSLVEIQYF. The CDR3 DNA sequence: TGTGTCAGCAGCTTAGTTGAGATCCAGTACTTC.

In its sample, this clonotype was seen a few times. The chain uses TRBV11-2 and TRBJ2-7, with 7 bases aligning to TRBD1. Germline V gene sequence: CDR1 SGHAT, CDR2 FQNNGV. The CDR3 totals 14 residues. The V and J ends lost 6 bases and 4 bases, in that order; junction bases with no gene match: 9. CDR3 bases: TGTGCCAGCAGTTGGACGGGACAGTCATACGAGCAGTACTTC. Its translation: CASSWTGQSYEQYF.

Note on this clonotype: Mismatch with germline at one junction end may stem from a read error. The CDR3 reads CASNPPPGQGNNEQLF. The DNA for the CDR3 is TGTGCCAGCAACCCCCCGCCGGGACAGGGAAACAATGAGCAGCTCTTC. The chain couples TRBV11-3 to TRBJ2-1; 9 nucleotides match TRBD1. Looked up from germline, CDR1 is SGHNT and CDR2 is YENEEA. CDR3 size: 16 residues.

Worth noting for this clonotype: The junction departs from the called germline gene at one end, perhaps through a read error. This sequence joins TRBV5-4 and TRBJ2-5; D call uncertain. The CDR3 loop spans 11 amino acids. The germline gives CDR1 SGHNT, CDR2 YYREEE (reference sequence). The CDR3 loop is CASGDEKTHYF. CDR3 nucleotides: TGTGCCAGCGGCGATGAGAAGACCCACTACTTC.

On this clonotype: The conserved final phenylalanine or tryptophan is absent from the CDR3, which likely points to a read error. This chain joins TRBV11-2 and TRBJ2-6, with D hard to call. CDR1 and CDR2 (germline): SGHAT, FQNNGV. CDR3 length: 14 amino acids. Trimming pared 8 bases from V and 6 bases from J, leaving 14 bases between. CDR3 residues: CASSTVTEANVLTS. CDR3 nucleotides: TGTGCCAGCTCGACGGTAACTGAGGCCAACGTCCTGACTTCC.

Details on this clonotype: At one end the junction does not follow the germline gene, possibly because of a read error. The chain combines TRBV5-1 with TRBJ2-3, with TRBD1 as a possible D gene (5 bases). The CDR3 covers 15 residues. Germline V lookup: CDR1 SGHRS, CDR2 YFSETQ. As DNA, the CDR3 is TGCGTCAGCTCACCAGGGTCAGACGGCACAGATACGCAGTATTTT. Encoded protein: CVSSPGSDGTDTQYF. Full variable domain (rest looked up from reference TRBV5-1 and TRBJ2-3): KAGVTQTPRYLIKTRGQQVTLSCSPISGHRSVSWYQQTPGQGLQFLFEYFSETQRNKGNFPGRFSGRQFSNSRSEMNVSTLELGDSALYLCVSSPGSDGTDTQYFGPGTRLTVL.

At least ten counts were recorded for this clonotype. The gene calls are TRBV5-1 and TRBJ2-1, with D possibly TRBD1 on 5 matching bases. The V end was cut by 2 bases, the J end by 8 bases, with 11 bases between. Germline lookup yields CDR1 SGHRS and CDR2 YFSETQ. The CDR3 is made up of 13 amino acids. The CDR3 reads CASSFGQGYEQFF. The CDR3 bases are TGCGCCAGCAGCTTTGGGCAGGGCTATGAGCAGTTCTTC.

Notes on this clonotype: It may be a read error: a sequence one base away is much more abundant. This chain links TRBV28 with TRBJ2-7, with 12 bases matching TRBD2. V dropped 5 bases and J dropped 1; count of bases not matched to a gene: 9. Germline CDR1 and CDR2: MDHEN and SYDVKM. This CDR3 has 17 residues. The CDR3 region is CASSPSPGTSGSYEQYF. CDR3 sequence (DNA): TGTGCCAGCAGTCCCAGCCCAGGGACTAGCGGGTCCTACGAGCAGTACTTC. Combining the CDR3 with reference TRBV28 and TRBJ2-7 gives the whole variable domain DVKVTQSSRYLVKRTGEKVFLECVQDMDHENMFWYRQDPGLGLRLIYFSYDVKMKEKGDIPEGYSVSREKKERFSLILESASTNQTSMYLCASSPSPGTSGSYEQYFGPGTRLTVT.

This chain joins TRBV6-5 and TRBJ2-2, with TRBD1 as a possible D gene (5 bases). CDR1 MNHEY and CDR2 SVGAGI come from the germline V gene. The germline V and J ends were trimmed by 11 bases and 4 bases, with 20 bases remaining between them. This CDR3 region has 15 residues. The CDR3 protein is CACNKIPDITGELFF. The CDR3 DNA reads TGTGCCTGCAATAAAATTCCGGACATCACCGGGGAGCTGTTTTTT.

For this clonotype: A much bigger clone sits one base away, suggesting this may be a read error. This chain links TRBV28 with TRBJ2-7; D may be TRBD1 (6 bases). Trimming pared 5 bases from V and 3 bases from J, leaving 14 bases between. Germline assignment: CDR1 MDHEN and CDR2 SYDVKM. CDR3 length equals 14 residues. CDR3 nucleotide sequence: TGTGCCAGCAGTGACCCGGGACACAGCTACGAGCAGTACTTC. Translation gives CASSDPGHSYEQYF.

As for this clonotype: This sequence may be a read error, since a much larger clone differs from it by one base. The chain recombines TRBV10-3 with TRBJ2-3; 8 nucleotides align to TRBD2. J gave up 4 bases and V 2 bases, and 11 bases lay outside the gene matches. The length of the CDR3 is 17 residues. The germline V gene encodes CDR1 ENHRY and CDR2 SYGVKD. CDR3 residues: CAISEQRRGGLSDTQYF. The CDR3 DNA reads TGTGCCATCAGTGAGCAACGACGGGGGGGCCTCTCAGATACGCAGTATTTT.

As concerns this clonotype: The CDR3 does not end in the conserved phenylalanine or tryptophan, so this is likely a read error. The V call is TRBV6-5, the J call TRBJ1-1; 8 bases align to TRBD1. The CDR3 totals 14 residues. Germline trimming cut 4 bases from V and 8 bases from J; bases unmatched to any gene: 9. CDR1 and CDR2 (germline): MNHEY, SVGAGI. CDR3 sequence: CASSSTGGTAEAFS. The CDR3 DNA reads TGTGCCAGCAGTTCTACAGGGGGTACCGCCGAAGCTTTCTCT.

Points on this clonotype: This may be a read error, as it is one base from a much larger clone. The chain has TRBV29-1 and TRBJ2-6, with unresolved D. The CDR3 loop spans 13 amino acids. V lost 7 bases and J 2 bases, leaving 9 bases between the germline ends. Germline CDR1 and CDR2: SQVTM and ANQGSEA. The CDR3 here is CSAEVAGANVLTF. The CDR3 DNA is TGCAGCGCTGAGGTGGCTGGGGCCAACGTCCTGACTTTC.